A selection of T cell receptor beta chains follows, all from one sample in a study of T cell responses to AZD1222 COVID-19 vaccine. Using immunoSEQ multiplex PCR, the repertoire was profiled, and TCRdb retains in-frame clones only, with some absent. Among 120,000 or so clones, 65% to 90% were seen once, and the ten largest hold 27%. The sample here was peripheral blood, taken 28 days after the second AZD1222 dose. The receptors come from an adult who received the AZD1222 COVID-19 vaccine. Each CDR3 is given with its conserved first and last residue. A D gene is named only where the DNA matches it firmly. Size is omitted from some rows. Given values are once, few, many or a class for expanded clones.

size	D	V	length	J	DNA	CDR3
.	TRBD1	TRBV15	19	TRBJ2-6	TGTGCCACCAGCAGGGTACGGGGACAGGAGGCATCTGGGGCCAACGTCCTGACTTTC	CATSRVRGQEASGANVLTF
once	.	TRBV11-2	13	TRBJ1-3	TGTGCCAGCAGCTCCTCTCGCACAAACACCATATATTTT	CASSSSRTNTIYF
.	.	TRBV6-5	15	TRBJ1-6	TGTGCCAGCAACTTAGGGGGGCAGGGTCCCTCACCCCTCCACTTT	CASNLGGQGPSPLHF
once	.	TRBV7-2	14	TRBJ1-1	TGTGCCAGCAGCTTCGAGGGTACATACACTGAAGCTTTCTTT	CASSFEGTYTEAFF
.	.	TRBV18	12	TRBJ2-3	TGTGCCAGCCTACAGGGTCGAGATACGCAGTATTTT	CASLQGRDTQYF
.	.	TRBV4-1	16	TRBJ1-2	TGCGCCAGCAGCCAAGAATGGGGAGGGGCGGGCTATGGCTACACCTTC	CASSQEWGGAGYGYTF
.	TRBD2	TRBV4-3	22	TRBJ2-7	TGCGCCAGCAGCCAAGGGGCTCTCATGGGACTAGCGGGGGAAACACCATCCTACGAGCAGTACTTC	CASSQGALMGLAGETPSYEQYF
.	.	TRBV28	15	TRBJ1-1	TGTGCCAGCAGTTTACCAGGGGACATGAACACTGAAGCTTTCTTT	CASSLPGDMNTEAFF
.	.	TRBV5-1	14	TRBJ1-1	TGCGCCAGCAGCGCCCGGACAACGAACACTGAAGCTTTCTTT	CASSARTTNTEAFF
.	TRBD1	TRBV2	15	TRBJ2-1	TGTGCCAGCAGTCCAAGGACAGGGGTCTACAATGAGCAGTTCTTC	CASSPRTGVYNEQFF
.	TRBD1	TRBV5-1	15	TRBJ2-7	TGCGCCAGCAGCTTGGAGGGACAGGGGGCCTACGAGCAGTACTTC	CASSLEGQGAYEQYF
.	.	TRBV11-2	14	TRBJ2-7	TGTGCCAGCAACCATCAACCGGGGGAGTCCGAGCAGTACTTC	CASNHQPGESEQYF
.	.	TRBV5-1	11	TRBJ2-5	TGCGCCAGCAGGCGCCAAGAGACCCAGTACTTC	CASRRQETQYF
.	.	TRBV27	15	TRBJ1-2	TGTGCCAGCAGCGCTAACCCGGGGGGAGGGTATGGCTACACCTTC	CASSANPGGGYGYTF
.	TRBD2	TRBV3-1/TRBV3-2	15	TRBJ2-5	TGTGCCAGCAGCCAAGAAGGACTAGCGGAAGAGACCCAGTACTTC	CASSQEGLAEETQYF
.	.	TRBV7-9	13	TRBJ1-2	TGTGCCAGCAGTCCACGATCCGACTATGGCTACACCTTC	CASSPRSDYGYTF
.	.	TRBV6-5	11	TRBJ1-1	TGTGCCAGCAACCTAGGGACGGAAGCTTTCTTT	CASNLGTEAFF
.	.	TRBV19	18	TRBJ2-6	TGTGCCAGTAGTATAGACCAAAGCAGCGGCTCTGGGGCCAACGTCCTGACTTTC	CASSIDQSSGSGANVLTF
.	TRBD1	TRBV24-1	13	TRBJ2-1	TGTGCCACCAGTGATCTGGACAGGGATGAGCAGTTCTTC	CATSDLDRDEQFF
.	.	TRBV5-1	11	TRBJ2-1	TGCGCCAGCAGTTCCGGGACTCGTCAGTTCTTC	CASSSGTRQFF
.	.	TRBV5-6	13	TRBJ1-2	TGTGCCAGCAGCTTCGAGGGGTTAGGTGGCTACACCTTC	CASSFEGLGGYTF
.	.	TRBV18	16	TRBJ1-1	TGTGCCAGCTCACCCCGACAGCTAGACACGAACACTGAAGCTTTCTTT	CASSPRQLDTNTEAFF
.	.	TRBV28	12	TRBJ1-5	TGTGCCAGCAGTGGACCCAATCAGCCCCAGCATTTT	CASSGPNQPQHF
.	.	TRBV29-1	14	TRBJ1-1	TGCAGCTCCGACGGTTCGGGCTTCAACACTGAAGCTTTCTTT	CSSDGSGFNTEAFF
.	TRBD1	TRBV7-6	15	TRBJ1-1	TGTGCCAGCACCTTGATAGGACAGGGTTGGACTGAAGCTTTCTTT	CASTLIGQGWTEAFF
.	TRBD1	TRBV3-1/TRBV3-2	13	TRBJ1-2	TGTGCCAGCCGGCCGGGACAGGGGTTAGGCTACACCTTC	CASRPGQGLGYTF
.	.	TRBV6-1	15	TRBJ1-5	TGTGCCAGCAGTGAAGGACAGGAGACGCCAGAGCCCCAGCATTTT	CASSEGQETPEPQHF
.	TRBD2	TRBV5-4	15	TRBJ2-5	TGTGCCAGTACCTTGGGTAGCGGGGCCTCAGAGACCCAGTACTTC	CASTLGSGASETQYF
.	.	TRBV7-2	17	TRBJ1-2	TGTGCCAGCAGCTTATCTCAGGGAGGGGGGTCTAACTATGGCTACACCTTC	CASSLSQGGGSNYGYTF
.	TRBD2	TRBV4-3	14	TRBJ2-2	TGCGCCAGCAGCCGGGACTACAACACCGGGGAGCTGTTTTTT	CASSRDYNTGELFF
.	TRBD2	TRBV9	15	TRBJ2-1	TGTGCCAGCAGAGTGACTAGCGGGGGGGCCGATGAGCAGTTCTTC	CASRVTSGGADEQFF
.	.	TRBV7-2	14	TRBJ1-1	TGTGCCAGCAGCTTATGGGGCATGAACACTGAAGCTTTCTTT	CASSLWGMNTEAFF
.	.	TRBV7-3	13	TRBJ2-5	TGTGCCAGCAGCTTGGAATTACAAGAGACCCAGTACTTC	CASSLELQETQYF
.	TRBD1	TRBV18	18	TRBJ1-5	TGTGCCAGCTCACCGACAGGGACAGCCTGGGGGAGCAATCAGCCCCAGCATTTT	CASSPTGTAWGSNQPQHF
.	.	TRBV4-3	13	TRBJ1-4	TGCGCCAGCAGCCAAGATCTTAGGGGGGAACTGTTTTTT	CASSQDLRGELFF
.	.	TRBV11-1	16	TRBJ1-1	TGTGCCAGCAGCTTATTCCAGATAGGGGCCTACACTGAAGCTTTCTTT	CASSLFQIGAYTEAFF
.	TRBD1	TRBV7-2	14	TRBJ1-2	TGTGCCAGCAGCCCGACAGGGAGCAACTATGGCTACACCTTC	CASSPTGSNYGYTF
.	.	TRBV12-5	13	TRBJ1-2	TGTGCTAGTGGTTCGGGACATTCGAGTGGCTACACCTTC	CASGSGHSSGYTF
.	.	TRBV7-6	13	TRBJ1-1	TGTGCCAGCAGCTTATTGAAGGACACTGAAGCTTTCTTT	CASSLLKDTEAFF
.	TRBD1	TRBV6-1	15	TRBJ1-5	TGTGCCAGCAGTGAAGCGGGGACAGGGGTTTCGCCCCAGCATTTT	CASSEAGTGVSPQHF
.	.	TRBV3-1/TRBV3-2	14	TRBJ1-2	TGTGCCAGCAGCCATCACCAGGGCTCCTATGGCTACACCTTC	CASSHHQGSYGYTF
.	.	TRBV5-5	13	TRBJ2-3	TGTGCCAGCAGCTTGGCTGGGGGAGGTACGCAGTATTTT	CASSLAGGGTQYF
.	.	TRBV30	14	TRBJ2-7	TGTGCCTGGAGTGCGCAGGAGATATCCTACGAGCAGTACTTC	CAWSAQEISYEQYF